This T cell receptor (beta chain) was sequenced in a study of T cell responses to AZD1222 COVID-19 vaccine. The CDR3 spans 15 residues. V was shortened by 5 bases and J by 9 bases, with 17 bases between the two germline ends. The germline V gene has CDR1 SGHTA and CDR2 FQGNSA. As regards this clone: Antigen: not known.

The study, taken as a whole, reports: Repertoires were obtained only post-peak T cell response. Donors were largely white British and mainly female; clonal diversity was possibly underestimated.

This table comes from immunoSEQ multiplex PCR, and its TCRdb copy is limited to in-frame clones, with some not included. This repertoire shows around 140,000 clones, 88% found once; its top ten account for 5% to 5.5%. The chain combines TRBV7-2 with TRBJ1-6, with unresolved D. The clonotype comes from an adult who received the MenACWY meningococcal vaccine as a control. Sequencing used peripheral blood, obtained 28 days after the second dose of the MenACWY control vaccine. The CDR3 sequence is CASSTLEISASPLHF. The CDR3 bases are TGTGCCAGCAGCACCCTCGAGATTTCCGCTTCACCCCTCCACTTT.